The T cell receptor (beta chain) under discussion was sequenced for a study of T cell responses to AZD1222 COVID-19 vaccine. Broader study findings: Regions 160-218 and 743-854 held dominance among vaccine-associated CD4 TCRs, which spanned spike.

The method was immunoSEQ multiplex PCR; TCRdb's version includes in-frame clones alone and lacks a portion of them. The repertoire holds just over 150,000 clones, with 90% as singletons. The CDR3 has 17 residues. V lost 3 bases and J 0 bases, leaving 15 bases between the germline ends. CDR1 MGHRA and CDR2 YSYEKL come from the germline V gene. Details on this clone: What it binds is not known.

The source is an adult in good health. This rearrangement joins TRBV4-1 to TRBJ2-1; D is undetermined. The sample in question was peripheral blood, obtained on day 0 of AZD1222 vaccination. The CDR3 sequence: CASSQLTGLISYNEQFF. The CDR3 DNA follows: TGCGCCAGCAGCCAGTTGACGGGCCTGATCTCCTACAATGAGCAGTTCTTC.